These 17 T cell receptor beta chains originate from one sample sequenced in a study of radiation and T cells in renal cell carcinoma. As to time point: blood 2 weeks post-SBRT. The treatment here: 15 Gy SBRT to primary tumor, nephrectomy 4 weeks later. Measured with immunoSEQ multiplex PCR; TCRdb has only the in-frame clones, and not every one. Of some 80,000 clones listed, just over 85% are singletons. The starting material was blood, obtained from a patient whose treatment included radiotherapy and nephrectomy. These receptors originate from a woman in her fifties or sixties with renal cell carcinoma.

The chain links TRBV6-5 to TRBJ2-5; D is possibly TRBD2 (7 bases). The CDR3 length is 14 residues. Germline CDR1 reads MNHEY; CDR2 reads SVGAGI. With 10 bases removed from V and 5 bases from J, the gap between germline ends came to 20 bases. CDR3 sequence: CATLVGGASETQYF. The CDR3 DNA is TGTGCCACCCTTGTGGGGGGGGCTAGTGAGACCCAGTACTTC.

The chain joins TRBV7-8 to TRBJ1-1, with a weak D call TRBD1 (5 bases). V lost 2 bases and J 1 base, leaving 14 bases between the germline ends. The CDR3 contains 16 residues. CDR1 is SGHVS, CDR2 FQNEAQ, per germline. The CDR3 loop is CASSLPPVGGNTEAFF. In DNA form, the CDR3 reads TGTGCCAGCAGCTTACCTCCGGTGGGGGGGAACACTGAAGCTTTCTTT.

The chain uses TRBV23-1 and TRBJ2-5; the D is unclear. TRBV23-1 is known as an ORF, though its function is uncertain. The V and J ends lost 0 bases and 4 bases respectively, with 6 bases between them. This CDR3 has 13 residues. The CDR3 coding sequence is TGCGCCAGCAGTCAATCGATTGGAGAGACCCAGTACTTC. The encoded protein is CASSQSIGETQYF.

This chain joins TRBV25-1 and TRBJ2-3; 7 nucleotides align to TRBD1. Germline lookup yields CDR1 MGHDK and CDR2 SYGVNS. This CDR3 comprises 14 residues. J gave up 6 bases and V 3 bases, and 6 bases lay outside the gene matches. The DNA of the CDR3 is TGTGCCAGCAGTGAGAGGGGGCATGCGGATACGCAGTATTTT. Translated: CASSERGHADTQYF.

The chain employs TRBV10-3 and TRBJ2-7; TRBD1 might be the D (6 bases). V shed 5 bases and J shed 5 bases, with 16 bases lying between them. Germline V gene lookup returns CDR1 ENHRY and CDR2 SYGVKD. The CDR3 consists of 14 residues. The CDR3 is CAISPVSGDDEQYF. In DNA form, the CDR3 reads TGTGCCATCAGTCCCGTTTCAGGGGACGACGAGCAGTACTTC.

The V and J genes are TRBV5-4 and TRBJ2-5; 11 nucleotides agree with TRBD1. The CDR3 contains 14 residues. Trimming took 4 bases from V and 3 from J; bases not matched to a gene: 2. Germline V gives CDR1 SGHNT, CDR2 YYREEE (reference sequence). The CDR3 region is CASSRGQGEETQYF. The DNA for the CDR3 is TGTGCCAGCAGCCGGGGACAGGGGGAAGAGACCCAGTACTTC.

The chain uses TRBV7-3 and TRBJ1-1, with D unresolved. The germline V and J ends were trimmed by 5 bases and 7 bases, with 17 bases remaining between them. The V gene's germline CDR1 is SGHTA and CDR2 FQGTGA. There are 14 residues in the CDR3. This chain's CDR3 is CASSRSDMENEAFF. The CDR3 DNA is TGTGCCAGCAGCCGCTCTGATATGGAAAATGAAGCTTTCTTT.

The gene calls are TRBV2 and TRBJ1-2; 9 bases align to TRBD1. Germline CDR1 SNHLY, CDR2 FYNNEI. The CDR3 loop spans 15 amino acids. The V gene end was trimmed by 5 bases and the J gene end by 1 base; junction bases not matched to a gene: 5. For the CDR3, the DNA is TGTGCCAGCAGTCCAGGGACAGGGCTTAACTATGGCTACACCTTC. Its translation: CASSPGTGLNYGYTF.

V usage is TRBV25-1 and J usage is TRBJ2-4, with 9 bases fitting TRBD2. Germline V gives CDR1 MGHDK, CDR2 SYGVNS. The CDR3 has 16 residues. With 6 bases clipped from V and 6 bases from J, the junction kept 12 bases outside the gene matches. The CDR3: CASRPVAGAGGNIQYF. CDR3 DNA: TGTGCCAGCAGACCCGTAGCGGGAGCAGGCGGAAACATTCAGTACTTC.

V is TRBV5-1 and J is TRBJ1-1; 7 nucleotides align to TRBD1. J lost 0 bases, V lost 1 base, and 6 bases had no gene match. Germline CDR1 SGHRS, CDR2 YFSETQ. The CDR3 covers 16 residues. The CDR3 is CASSLLGQQMNTEAFF. DNA for the CDR3: TGCGCCAGCAGCTTGCTGGGACAGCAGATGAACACTGAAGCTTTCTTT.

The gene calls are TRBV6-5 and TRBJ2-7, with 8 nucleotides matching TRBD1. The germline V gene has CDR1 MNHEY and CDR2 SVGAGI. J gave up 3 bases and V 6 bases, and 10 bases lay outside the gene matches. This CDR3 has 15 residues. CDR3 in amino acids: CASSRGTGDDYEQYF. DNA for the CDR3: TGTGCCAGCAGCCGTGGGACAGGCGACGACTACGAGCAGTACTTC.

V usage is TRBV7-2 and J usage is TRBJ1-1; TRBD1 agrees at 9 bases. CDR3 length: 15 residues. Trimming at V came to 1 base and at J to 4 bases, leaving 4 bases not matched to a gene. The germline V gene has CDR1 SGHTA and CDR2 FQGNSA. CDR3 sequence (DNA): TGTGCCAGCAGCTTAGACAGGGGGCAAGTCACTGAAGCTTTCTTT. Amino acids: CASSLDRGQVTEAFF.

This clone was counted only a few times. V gene TRBV5-6 combines with J gene TRBJ2-7; D is unclear. The CDR3 contains 11 residues. The V end lost 2 bases, the J end lost 6 bases, and 6 bases lay between the germline ends. The germline CDR1 and CDR2 sequences are SGHDT and YYEEEE. CDR3 sequence (DNA): TGTGCCAGCAGCTTTCGTCGCGAGCAGTACTTC. Protein sequence: CASSFRREQYF.

The chain joins TRBV7-2 to TRBJ1-5, with D maybe TRBD1 (6 bases). Germline CDR1 and CDR2: SGHTA and FQGNSA. Trimming removed 5 bases at V and 3 bases at J, with 8 bases between. The CDR3 covers 13 residues. DNA of the CDR3: TGTGCCAGCAGCCGGGGGGCCAATCAGCCCCAGCATTTT. Protein: CASSRGANQPQHF. Filled out from reference TRBV7-2 and TRBJ1-5, the complete variable domain reads GAGVSQSPSNKVTEKGKDVELRCDPISGHTALYWYRQSLGQGLEFLIYFQGNSAPDKSGLPSDRFSAERTGGSVSTLTIQRTQQEDSAVYLCASSRGANQPQHFGDGTRLSIL.

The chain joins TRBV4-3 to TRBJ1-3; 8 nucleotides agree with TRBD1. Trimming removed 0 bases from V and 0 bases from J; junction bases left unmatched: 7. The CDR3 contains 18 residues. Germline CDR1 LGHNA, CDR2 YSLEER. CDR3 amino acids: CASSQDPQGAPSGNTIYF. The DNA of the CDR3 is TGCGCCAGCAGCCAAGATCCCCAGGGGGCCCCCTCTGGAAACACCATATATTTT.

The chain employs TRBV30 and TRBJ2-5; 10 nucleotides align to TRBD1. The end of the DNA aligns better with TRBJ2-7, so the J call may be wrong. Germline V CDR1 and CDR2: GTSNPN, SVGIG (reference sequence). The CDR3 runs 12 residues. CDR3: CAWGTGAYEQYF. DNA for the CDR3: TGTGCCTGGGGGACAGGGGCCTACGAGCAGTACTTC.

Turning to this clone: Other DNA variants within this sample encode the same CDR3. The rearrangement joins TRBV6-5 to TRBJ1-1; no reliable D call. The CDR3 extends over 12 amino acids. The germline CDR1 and CDR2 sequences are MNHEY and SVGAGI. V shed 2 bases and J shed 5 bases, with 6 bases lying between them. The CDR3 loop reads CASSYGGTEAFF. The CDR3 DNA reads TGTGCCAGCAGTTACGGAGGAACTGAAGCTTTCTTT.